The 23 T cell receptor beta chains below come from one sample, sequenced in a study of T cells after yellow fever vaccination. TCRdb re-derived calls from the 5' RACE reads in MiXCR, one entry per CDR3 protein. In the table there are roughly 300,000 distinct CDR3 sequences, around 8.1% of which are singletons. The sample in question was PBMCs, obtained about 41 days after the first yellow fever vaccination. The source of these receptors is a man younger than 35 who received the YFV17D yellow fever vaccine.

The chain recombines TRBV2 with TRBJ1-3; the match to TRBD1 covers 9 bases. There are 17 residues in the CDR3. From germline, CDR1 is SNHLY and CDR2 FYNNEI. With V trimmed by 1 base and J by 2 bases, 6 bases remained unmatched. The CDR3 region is CASSEGPRTGAGNTIYF. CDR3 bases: TGTGCCAGCAGTGAAGGGCCTCGGACAGGGGCTGGAAACACCATATATTTT.

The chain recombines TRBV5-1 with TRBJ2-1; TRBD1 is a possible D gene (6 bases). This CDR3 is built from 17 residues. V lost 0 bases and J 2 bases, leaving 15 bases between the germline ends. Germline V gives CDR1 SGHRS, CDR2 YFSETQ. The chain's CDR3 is CASSLDGQNPPYNEQFF. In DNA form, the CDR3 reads TGCGCCAGCAGCTTGGATGGACAGAACCCCCCCTACAATGAGCAGTTCTTC.

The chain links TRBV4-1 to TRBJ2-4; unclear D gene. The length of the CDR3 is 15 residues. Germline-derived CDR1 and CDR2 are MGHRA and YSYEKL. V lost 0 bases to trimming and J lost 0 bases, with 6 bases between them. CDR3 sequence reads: CASSQDASAKNIQYF. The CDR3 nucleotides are TGCGCCAGCAGCCAAGATGCATCAGCCAAAAACATTCAGTACTTC.

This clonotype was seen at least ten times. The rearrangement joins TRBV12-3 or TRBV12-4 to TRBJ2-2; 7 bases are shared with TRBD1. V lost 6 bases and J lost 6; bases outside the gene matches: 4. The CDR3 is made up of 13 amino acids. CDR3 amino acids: CASSRTGAGELFF. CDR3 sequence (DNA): TGTGCCAGCAGCCGAACAGGGGCCGGGGAGCTGTTTTTT.

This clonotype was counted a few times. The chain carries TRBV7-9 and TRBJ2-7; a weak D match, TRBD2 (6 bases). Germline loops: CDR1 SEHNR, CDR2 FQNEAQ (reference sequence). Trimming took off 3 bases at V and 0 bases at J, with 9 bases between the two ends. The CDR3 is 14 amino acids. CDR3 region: CASSFGTLSYEQYF. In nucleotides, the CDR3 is TGTGCCAGCAGCTTCGGGACTCTCTCCTACGAGCAGTACTTC.

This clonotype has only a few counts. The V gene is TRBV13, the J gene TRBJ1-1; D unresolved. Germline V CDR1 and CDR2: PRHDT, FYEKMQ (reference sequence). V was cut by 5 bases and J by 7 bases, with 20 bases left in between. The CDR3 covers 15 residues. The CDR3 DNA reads TGTGCCAGCAGCCAGAAGACCGAACGGAATAGTGAAGCTTTCTTT. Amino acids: CASSQKTERNSEAFF.

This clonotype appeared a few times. CDR3 in amino acids: CASSLFDNSPLHF. The CDR3 DNA follows: TGTGCCAGCAGCTTATTCGATAATTCACCCCTCCACTTT. This chain connects TRBV7-9 to TRBJ1-6; D is unresolved. The germline V gene has CDR1 SEHNR and CDR2 FQNEAQ (reference sequence). Trimming removed 2 bases from V and 5 bases from J, with 4 bases in between. This CDR3 spans 13 amino acids. Drawing the rest from reference TRBV7-9 and TRBJ1-6, the complete variable domain is DTGVSQNPRHKITKRGQNVTFRCDPISEHNRLYWYRQTLGQGPEFLTYFQNEAQLEKSRLLSDRFSAERPKGSFSTLEIQRTEQGDSAMYLCASSLFDNSPLHFGNGTRLTVT.

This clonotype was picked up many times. In DNA, the CDR3 is TGTGCCAGCAGCCGGGACAGGGGGCATGGCGGCTACACCTTC. As protein: CASSRDRGHGGYTF. The V gene is TRBV28, the J gene TRBJ1-2; 12 bases are a match to TRBD1. The CDR3 runs 14 residues. Germline CDR1 and CDR2: MDHEN and SYDVKM. The junction had 7 bases not matched to a gene; V was cut back by 6 bases and J by 8 bases.

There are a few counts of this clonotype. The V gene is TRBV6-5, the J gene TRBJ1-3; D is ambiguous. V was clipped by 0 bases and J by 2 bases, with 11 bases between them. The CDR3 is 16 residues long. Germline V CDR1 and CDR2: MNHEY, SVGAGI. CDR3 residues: CASSYSITDTGNTIYF. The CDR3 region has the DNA TGTGCCAGCAGTTACTCGATCACAGACACTGGAAACACCATATATTTT.

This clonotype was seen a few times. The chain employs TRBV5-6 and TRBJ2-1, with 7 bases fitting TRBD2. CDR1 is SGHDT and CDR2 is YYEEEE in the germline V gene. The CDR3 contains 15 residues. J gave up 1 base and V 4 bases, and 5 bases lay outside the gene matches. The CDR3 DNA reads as TGTGCCAGCAGCAAGGCGGGGGTATCCTACAATGAGCAGTTCTTC. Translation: CASSKAGVSYNEQFF. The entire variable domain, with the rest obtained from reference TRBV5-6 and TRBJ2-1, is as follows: DAGVTQSPTHLIKTRGQQVTLRCSPKSGHDTVSWYQQALGQGPQFIFQYYEEEERQRGNFPDRFSGHQFPNYSSELNVNALLLGDSALYLCASSKAGVSYNEQFFGPGTRLTVL.

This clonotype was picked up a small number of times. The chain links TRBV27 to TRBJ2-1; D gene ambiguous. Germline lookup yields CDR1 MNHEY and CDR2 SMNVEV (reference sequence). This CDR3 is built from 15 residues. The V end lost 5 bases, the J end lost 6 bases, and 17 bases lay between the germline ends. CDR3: CASSATGAGRNEQFF. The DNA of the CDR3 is TGTGCCAGCAGTGCCACGGGCGCAGGACGCAATGAGCAGTTCTTC.

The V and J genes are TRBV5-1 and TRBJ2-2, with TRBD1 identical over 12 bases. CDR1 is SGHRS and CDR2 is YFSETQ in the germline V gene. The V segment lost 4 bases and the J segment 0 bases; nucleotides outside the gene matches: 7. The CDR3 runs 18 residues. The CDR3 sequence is CASSPGTGGPPNTGELFF. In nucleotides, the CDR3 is TGCGCCAGCAGCCCTGGGACAGGGGGCCCTCCGAACACCGGGGAGCTGTTTTTT.

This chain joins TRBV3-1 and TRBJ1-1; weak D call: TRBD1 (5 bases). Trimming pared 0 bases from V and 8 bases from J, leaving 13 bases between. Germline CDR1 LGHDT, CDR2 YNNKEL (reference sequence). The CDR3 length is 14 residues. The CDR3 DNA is TGTGCCAGCAGCCAAGATACGGCGGGACGGGAAGCTTTCTTT. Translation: CASSQDTAGREAFF.

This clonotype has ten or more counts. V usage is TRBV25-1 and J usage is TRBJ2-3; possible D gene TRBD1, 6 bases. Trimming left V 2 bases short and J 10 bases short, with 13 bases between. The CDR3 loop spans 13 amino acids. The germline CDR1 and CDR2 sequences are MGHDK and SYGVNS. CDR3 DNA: TGTGCCAGCAGTGAAACCGCAGGGGTCGCGCAGTATTTT. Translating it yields CASSETAGVAQYF.

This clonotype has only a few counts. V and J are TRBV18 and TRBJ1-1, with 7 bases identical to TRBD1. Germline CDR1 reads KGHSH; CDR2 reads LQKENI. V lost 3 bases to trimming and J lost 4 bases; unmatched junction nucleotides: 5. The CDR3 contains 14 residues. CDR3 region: CASSPGQVGTEAFF. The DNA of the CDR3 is TGTGCCAGCTCACCTGGACAGGTAGGCACTGAAGCTTTCTTT.

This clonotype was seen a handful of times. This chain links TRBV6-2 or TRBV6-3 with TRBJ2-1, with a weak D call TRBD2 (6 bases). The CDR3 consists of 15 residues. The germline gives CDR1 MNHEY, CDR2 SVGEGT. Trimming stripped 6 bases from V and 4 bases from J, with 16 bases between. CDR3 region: CASRDPSESYNEQFF. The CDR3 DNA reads TGTGCCAGCAGAGACCCTAGCGAATCGTACAATGAGCAGTTCTTC.

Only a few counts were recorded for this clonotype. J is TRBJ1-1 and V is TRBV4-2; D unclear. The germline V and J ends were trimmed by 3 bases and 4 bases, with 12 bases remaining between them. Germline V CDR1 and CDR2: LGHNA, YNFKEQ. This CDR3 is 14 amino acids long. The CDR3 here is CASSHYNRGTEAFF. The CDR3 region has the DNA TGTGCCAGCAGCCATTACAATCGAGGCACTGAAGCTTTCTTT.

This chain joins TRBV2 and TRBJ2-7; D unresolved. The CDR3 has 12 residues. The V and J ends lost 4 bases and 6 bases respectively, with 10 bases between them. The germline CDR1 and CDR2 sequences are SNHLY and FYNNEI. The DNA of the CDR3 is TGTGCCAGCAGTGGACAAGCGAGCGAGCAGTACTTC. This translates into CASSGQASEQYF.

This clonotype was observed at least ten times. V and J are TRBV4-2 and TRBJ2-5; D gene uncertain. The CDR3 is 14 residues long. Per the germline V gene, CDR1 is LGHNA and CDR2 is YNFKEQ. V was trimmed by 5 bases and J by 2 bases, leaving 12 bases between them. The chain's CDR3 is CASSYGVEQETQYF. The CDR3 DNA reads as TGTGCCAGCAGCTACGGAGTGGAGCAAGAGACCCAGTACTTC.

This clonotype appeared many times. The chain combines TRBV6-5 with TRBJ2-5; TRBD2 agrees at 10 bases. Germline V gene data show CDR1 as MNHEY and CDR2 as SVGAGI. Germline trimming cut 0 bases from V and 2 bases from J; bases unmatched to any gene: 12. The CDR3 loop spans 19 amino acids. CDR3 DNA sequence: TGTGCCAGCAGTTACTCGATGGCTAGCGGGGGAACAAGGCAAGAGACCCAGTACTTC. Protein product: CASSYSMASGGTRQETQYF.

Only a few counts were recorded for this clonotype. In DNA form, the CDR3 reads TGCGCCAGCAGCTCAGGGTGGGAGCAGTTCTTC. This gives the protein CASSSGWEQFF. This chain uses TRBV5-1 with TRBJ2-1; a weak D match, TRBD1 (5 bases). The CDR3 sequence is 11 residues long. Germline lookup yields CDR1 SGHRS and CDR2 YFSETQ. Trimming shortened V by 3 bases and J by 10 bases, and 8 bases separated the two germline ends.

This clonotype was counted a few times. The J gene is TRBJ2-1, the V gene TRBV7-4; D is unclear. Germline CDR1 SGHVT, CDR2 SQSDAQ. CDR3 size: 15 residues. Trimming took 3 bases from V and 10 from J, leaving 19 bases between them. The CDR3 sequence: CASSLGGRALFEQFF. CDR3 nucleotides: TGTGCCAGCAGCTTGGGTGGTAGGGCCTTATTCGAGCAGTTCTTC.

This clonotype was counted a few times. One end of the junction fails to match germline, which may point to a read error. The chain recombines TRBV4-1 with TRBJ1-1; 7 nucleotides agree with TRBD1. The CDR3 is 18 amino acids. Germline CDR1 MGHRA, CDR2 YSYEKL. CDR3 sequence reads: CASSQAGTDDWGSTEAFF. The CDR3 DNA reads TGCGCCAGCAGTCAAGCTGGGACAGATGACTGGGGAAGCACTGAAGCTTTCTTT.